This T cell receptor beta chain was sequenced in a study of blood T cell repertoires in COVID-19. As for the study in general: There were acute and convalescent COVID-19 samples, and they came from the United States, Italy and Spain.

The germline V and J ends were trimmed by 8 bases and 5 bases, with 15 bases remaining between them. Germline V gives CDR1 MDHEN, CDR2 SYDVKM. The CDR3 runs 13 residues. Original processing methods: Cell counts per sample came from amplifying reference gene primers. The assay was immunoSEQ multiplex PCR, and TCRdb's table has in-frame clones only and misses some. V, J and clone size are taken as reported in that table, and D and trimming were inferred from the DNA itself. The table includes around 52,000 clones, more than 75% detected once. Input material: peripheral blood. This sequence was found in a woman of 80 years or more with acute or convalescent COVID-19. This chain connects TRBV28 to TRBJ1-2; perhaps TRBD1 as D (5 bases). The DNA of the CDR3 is TGTGCCAGCTCGCAGGGCGATAGATATGGCTACACCTTC. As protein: CASSQGDRYGYTF.